Given below is one T cell receptor (beta chain) in context. The antigen is undetermined. 60 Vbeta and 13 Jbeta primers were used in PCR. Generated by immunoSEQ multiplex PCR, the TCRdb table keeps only in-frame clones and is missing some. The table lists 180,000 or so clones, 60% to 80% of them singletons. This specimen comes from a study of cytomegalovirus exposure and HLA in healthy donors. Findings of the study overall: In a later analysis, several top co-occurrence clusters appeared linked to parvovirus B19, influenza, CMV and Epstein-Barr virus.

In germline, CDR1 is LNHDA, CDR2 SQIVND (reference sequence). V was pared by 2 bases and J by 2 bases, with 5 bases of the junction left unmatched. The CDR3 extends over 15 amino acids. The receptor's source is a man aged 50 to 60 in good health and CMV-seropositive. This sequence joins TRBV19 and TRBJ1-1, with 7 bases matching TRBD1. Material for sequencing was PBMCs. The CDR3 loop is CASSITRGINTEAFF. CDR3 DNA: TGTGCCAGTAGTATAACCAGGGGGATAAACACTGAAGCTTTCTTT.